This T cell receptor beta chain was sequenced for a study of T cell repertoires in cytomegalovirus infection. For the study at large: Indications came from public TCR beta signatures; they pointed to CMV infection and to a matching HLA type.

Overall study results and limits: In two of eight donors, the top clonotype was HLA-C-restricted CMV-specific. Public TCR beta family frequency separated CMV-and-HLA carriers, including in an independent cohort.

TCRdb itself ran the reads through MiXCR, one entry per CDR3 protein. The sample holds under 150,000 distinct CDR3 sequences, 8% to 9% seen once. This clonotype occurred a few times. What it binds is unknown. The CDR3 is 13 residues long. Trimming cost V 0 bases and J 5 bases, with 6 bases left between them. Germline CDR1 and CDR2: SGHDT and YYEEEE. What was sequenced was PBMCs. The chain links TRBV5-6 to TRBJ1-5; D call uncertain. This clonotype was sampled from a human donor in good health (CMV status not recorded). Some clones in this sample may be carry-over from other donors' samples. The CDR3 spells CASSLGTDQPQHF. CDR3 nucleotide sequence: TGTGCCAGCAGCTTGGGGACGGATCAGCCCCAGCATTTT.